This T cell receptor beta chain came from a study of cytomegalovirus exposure and HLA in healthy donors. Study-wide findings and caveats: The authors later found TCR association rates varying by HLA locus, with DRB1 most and HLA-C fewest.

In the PCR, 60 Vbeta and 13 Jbeta primers were used. Clones were read by immunoSEQ multiplex PCR, and TCRdb kept only the in-frame ones, dropping some. The sample lists 150,000 to 200,000 clones; over 80% were seen once. The CDR3 totals 15 residues. Germline V lookup: CDR1 SGHTA, CDR2 FQGNSA. Losses at the gene ends were 2 bases for V and 1 base for J; bases not matched to a gene: 3. About this clone itself: The antigen is undetermined.

V is TRBV7-2 and J is TRBJ1-1; 8 nucleotides line up with TRBD1. This receptor was obtained from a man aged 50-59 years in good health and CMV-seropositive. Sequencing was performed on PBMCs. The DNA of the CDR3 is TGTGCCAGCAGCTTATATCAGGGGGCGAACACTGAAGCTTTCTTT. It translates to CASSLYQGANTEAFF.